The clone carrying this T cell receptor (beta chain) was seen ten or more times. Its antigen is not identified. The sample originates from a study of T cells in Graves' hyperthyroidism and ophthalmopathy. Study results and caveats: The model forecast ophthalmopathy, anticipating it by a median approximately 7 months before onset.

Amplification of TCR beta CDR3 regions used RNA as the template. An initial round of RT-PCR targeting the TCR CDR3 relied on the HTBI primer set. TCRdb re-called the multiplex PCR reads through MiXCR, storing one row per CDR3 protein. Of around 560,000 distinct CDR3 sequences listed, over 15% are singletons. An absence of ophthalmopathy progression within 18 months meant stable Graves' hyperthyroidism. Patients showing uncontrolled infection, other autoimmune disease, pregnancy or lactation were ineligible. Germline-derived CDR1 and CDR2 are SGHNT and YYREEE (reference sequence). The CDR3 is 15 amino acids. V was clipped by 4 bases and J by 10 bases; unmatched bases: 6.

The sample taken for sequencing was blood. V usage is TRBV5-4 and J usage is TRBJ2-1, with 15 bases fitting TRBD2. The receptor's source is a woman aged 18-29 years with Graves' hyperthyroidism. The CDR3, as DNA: TGTGCCAGCAGCGGGGGACTAGCGGGAGGAGGAGAGCAGTTCTTC. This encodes CASSGGLAGGGEQFF.